This entry describes one T cell receptor (beta chain). Reverse transcription of roughly 0.45 to 1 ug RNA used random hexamers. Coverage of TCR beta CDR3 amplification by immunoSEQ multiplex PCR extended to 54 Vbeta and 13 Jbeta. One entry per CDR3 protein, called by TCRdb with MiXCR from the immunoSEQ multiplex PCR reads. The sample has 150,000 to 200,000 distinct CDR3 sequences; roughly 93% are singletons. There are 13 residues in the CDR3. Looked up from germline, CDR1 is SGHAT and CDR2 is FQDESV (reference sequence). Trimming cost V 10 bases and J 4 bases, with 11 bases left between them. The data belong to a study of CD8 T cells in Susac syndrome. From blood CD8+ and CD4+ T cells, the TCR beta chain was sequenced. The controls were healthy donors who were matched for age and sex. Bulk CD8+ and CD4+ cells came from magnetic negative isolation; CD8+ TEMRA by FACS.

Source material: CD4+ T cells from PBMCs. The source is a human donor in good health. V and J are TRBV11-1 and TRBJ2-6; D not certain. The CDR3 bases are TGTGCCACCAAGAGACCCGGGGCCAACGTCCTGACTTTC. It encodes CATKRPGANVLTF. The variable domain in full, completed from reference TRBV11-1 and TRBJ2-6, reads EAEVAQSPRYKITEKSQAVAFWCDPISGHATLYWYRQILGQGPELLVQFQDESVVDDSQLPKDRFSAERLKGVDSTLKIQPAELGDSAMYLCATKRPGANVLTFGAGSRLTVL.